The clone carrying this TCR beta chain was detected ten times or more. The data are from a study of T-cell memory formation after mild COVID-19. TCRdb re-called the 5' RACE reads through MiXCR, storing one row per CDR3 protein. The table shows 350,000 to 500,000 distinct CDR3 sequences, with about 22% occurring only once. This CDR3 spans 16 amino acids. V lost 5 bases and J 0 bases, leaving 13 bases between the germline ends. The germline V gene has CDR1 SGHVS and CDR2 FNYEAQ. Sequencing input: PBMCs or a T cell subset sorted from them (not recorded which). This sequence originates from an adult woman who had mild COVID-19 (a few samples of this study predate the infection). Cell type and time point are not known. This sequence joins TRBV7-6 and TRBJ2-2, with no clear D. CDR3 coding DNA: TGTGCCAGCAGCCCGAGAGGAAGCGCGAACACCGGGGAGCTGTTTTTT. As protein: CASSPRGSANTGELFF. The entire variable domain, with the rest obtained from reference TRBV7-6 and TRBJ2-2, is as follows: GAGVSQSPRYKVTKRGQDVALRCDPISGHVSLYWYRQALGQGPEFLTYFNYEAQQDKSGLPNDRFSAERPEGSISTLTIQRTEQRDSAMYRCASSPRGSANTGELFFGEGSRLTVL.